This TCR beta chain is drawn from a study of monozygotic twins with inflammatory bowel disease. Findings and limits, study-wide: The authors could not tell different T cell subtypes apart.

Each of TCRalpha and TCRbeta cDNA went through two nested PCRs, lasting approximately 16 and 10 cycles. TCRdb re-called the 5' RACE reads and catalogs CDR3 proteins one per entry, DNA excluded. In all, the sample yields more than 300,000 distinct CDR3 sequences. Staff drew a roughly 2.5 ml blood sample from each donor. A note on this clonotype: Its antigen is unidentified.

In germline, CDR1 is MDHEN, CDR2 SYDVKM. The CDR3 contains 15 residues. The sample taken for sequencing was blood. The chain employs TRBV28 and TRBJ2-7. This TCR was recovered from a human donor with ulcerative colitis or Crohn's disease, or a healthy co-twin of an affected twin (not recorded which). CDR3: CASRGPDMISYEQYF. The full variable domain, completed using reference TRBV28 and TRBJ2-7, is DVKVTQSSRYLVKRTGEKVFLECVQDMDHENMFWYRQDPGLGLRLIYFSYDVKMKEKGDIPEGYSVSREKKERFSLILESASTNQTSMYLCASRGPDMISYEQYFGPGTRLTVT.